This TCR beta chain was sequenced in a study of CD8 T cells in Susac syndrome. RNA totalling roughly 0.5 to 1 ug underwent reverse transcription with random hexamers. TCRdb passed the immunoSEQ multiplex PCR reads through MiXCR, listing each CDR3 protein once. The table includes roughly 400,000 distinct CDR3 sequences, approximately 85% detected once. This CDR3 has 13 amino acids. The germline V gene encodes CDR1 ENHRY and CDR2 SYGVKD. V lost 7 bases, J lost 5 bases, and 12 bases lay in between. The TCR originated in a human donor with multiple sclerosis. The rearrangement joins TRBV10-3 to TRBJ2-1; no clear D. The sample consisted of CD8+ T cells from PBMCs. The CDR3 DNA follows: TGTGCCATCAATACTATCGGAAACAATGAGCAGTTCTTC. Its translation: CAINTIGNNEQFF.